This T cell receptor beta chain emerged from a study of T cell repertoires in cytomegalovirus infection. Looking at the study overall: Both a matching HLA type and CMV infection were indicated by public TCR beta signatures. Study-level findings and limits: The study found HLA-C-restricted CMV-specific TCR beta clonotypes dominating the ex vivo response.

The germline gives CDR1 MDHEN, CDR2 SYDVKM. J gave up 4 bases and V 3 bases, and 8 bases lay outside the gene matches. CDR3 length: 17 residues. Comments on this clonotype: The antigen is undetermined.

MiXCR was run by TCRdb on the reads, yielding one entry per CDR3 protein. Among approximately 97,000 distinct CDR3 sequences listed, 15% to 20% were seen once. J is TRBJ1-4 and V is TRBV28, with TRBD1 identical over 10 bases. The material sequenced was PBMCs. The sequence came from a human donor in good health (CMV status not recorded). Some clones in this sample may be carry-over from other donors' samples. CDR3 in amino acids: CASSLRQGANGNEKLFF. The CDR3 DNA reads TGTGCCAGCAGTTTGCGACAGGGGGCTAATGGTAATGAAAAACTGTTTTTT.